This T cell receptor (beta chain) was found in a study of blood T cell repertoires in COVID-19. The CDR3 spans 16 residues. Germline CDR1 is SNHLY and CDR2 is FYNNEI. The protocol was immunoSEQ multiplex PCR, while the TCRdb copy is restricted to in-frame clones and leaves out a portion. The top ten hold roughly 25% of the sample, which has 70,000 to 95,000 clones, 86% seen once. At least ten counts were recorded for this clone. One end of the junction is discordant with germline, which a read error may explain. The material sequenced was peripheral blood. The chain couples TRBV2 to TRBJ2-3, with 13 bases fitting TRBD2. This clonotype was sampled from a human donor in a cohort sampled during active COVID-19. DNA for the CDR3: TGTGCCAGCAGCGAAGGACTAGCGGGAGAGACAGATACGCAGTATTTT. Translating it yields CASSEGLAGETDTQYF. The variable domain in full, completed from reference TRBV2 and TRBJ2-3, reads EPEVTQTPSHQVTQMGQEVILRCVPISNHLYFYWYRQILGQKVEFLVSFYNNEISEKSEIFDDQFSVERPDGSNFTLKIRSTKLEDSAMYFCASSEGLAGETDTQYFGPGTRLTVL.